This is a list of T cell receptor beta chains from one sample in a study of T cells in Graves' hyperthyroidism and ophthalmopathy. Each CDR3 protein is one row after TCRdb ran MiXCR on the multiplex PCR reads. Of 500,000 to 600,000 distinct CDR3 sequences in the sample, 40% to 55% are singletons; the top ten hold over 15%. Sequenced material: peripheral blood or thyroid tissue (not recorded which). Receptor source: an adult woman with Graves' disease, either hyperthyroidism or ophthalmopathy (not recorded which). Both conserved end residues are part of each CDR3. D genes are given only for firm matches. Rows may omit the clone size; those that give it use once, few, many or a size class.

TRBD1	TRBV7-9	TRBJ1-6	once	CASRAQGPNSPLHF	TGTGCCAGCAGAGCACAGGGGCCAAATTCACCCCTCCACTTT
TRBD1	TRBV5-5	TRBJ2-2	NA	CASTKPPGQSNTGELFF	TGTGCCAGCACCAAACCCCCGGGACAGTCGAACACCGGGGAGCTGTTTTTT
NA	TRBV6-1	TRBJ1-3	many	CASSERVSAVGNTIYF	TGTGCCAGCAGTGAAAGGGTCTCAGCGGTCGGAAACACCATATATTTT
TRBD2	TRBV25-1	TRBJ2-5	few	CASSDPRLAGGQGCGTQYF	TGTGCCAGCAGTGACCCAAGACTAGCGGGAGGCCAGGGGTGTGGGACCCAGTACTTC
TRBD1	TRBV2	TRBJ1-5	many	CASRFKPGGYQPQHF	TGTGCCAGCCGATTCAAACCAGGGGGGTATCAGCCCCAGCATTTT
NA	TRBV29-1	TRBJ1-4	many	CSVGYRGEKLFF	TGCAGCGTTGGGTATCGGGGGGAAAAACTGTTTTTT
NA	TRBV29-1	TRBJ1-2	NA	CSEQGSNYGYTF	TGCAGCGAACAGGGTTCCAACTATGGCTACACCTTC
NA	TRBV7-9	TRBJ2-7	NA	CASQESSYEQYF	TGTGCCAGCCAGGAATCTTCGTACGAGCAGTACTTC
NA	TRBV30	TRBJ1-2	NA	CAWSAGRGFGYTF	TGTGCCTGGAGTGCAGGCAGAGGGTTTGGCTACACCTTC
NA	TRBV7-3	TRBJ2-5	NA	CASSPAGTNQETQYF	TGTGCCAGCTCTCCCGCAGGGACAAACCAAGAGACCCAGTACTTC
NA	TRBV7-9	TRBJ1-4	NA	CASSLGIGGRKLFF	TGTGCCAGCAGCTTAGGGATCGGGGGTAGAAAACTGTTTTTT
TRBD2	TRBV20-1	TRBJ2-7	many	CSARALVRGSLHEQYF	TGCAGTGCTAGAGCCCTTGTCCGCGGGAGTCTCCACGAGCAGTACTTC
NA	TRBV9	TRBJ2-7	NA	CASSVRGGASSYEQYF	TGTGCCAGCAGCGTTAGGGGAGGAGCCAGCTCCTACGAGCAGTACTTC
TRBD1	TRBV7-9	TRBJ2-7	NA	CASSTSGTGSEQYF	TGTGCCAGCAGCACATCCGGGACAGGGTCCGAGCAGTACTTC
NA	TRBV12-3/TRBV12-4	TRBJ1-3	NA	CASSEGRGVISGNTIYF	TGTGCCAGCAGTGAAGGGCGGGGTGTGATCTCTGGAAACACCATATATTTT
TRBD1	TRBV2	TRBJ2-2	few	CASSAPGQGWAGELFF	TGTGCCAGCAGTGCCCCGGGACAGGGGTGGGCCGGGGAGCTGTTTTTT
TRBD2	TRBV25-1	TRBJ2-2	once	CASSDGRGVPGELFF	TGTGCCAGCAGTGATGGGCGGGGGGTACCCGGGGAGCTGTTTTTT
TRBD2	TRBV12-3/TRBV12-4	TRBJ2-7	many	CASTQGGLAAYEQYF	TGTGCCAGCACCCAAGGGGGACTAGCCGCCTACGAGCAGTACTTC
TRBD1	TRBV2	TRBJ1-5	NA	CATRDRGGNQPQHF	TGTGCCACCCGGGACAGGGGGGGGAACCAGCCCCAGCATTTT
NA	TRBV10-3	TRBJ1-2	NA	CAISEDSYGYTF	TGTGCCATCAGTGAGGACAGCTATGGCTACACCTTC
TRBD2	TRBV29-1	TRBJ2-7	NA	CSALTSGEQYF	TGCAGCGCTTTGACTAGCGGCGAGCAGTACTTC
NA	TRBV30	TRBJ2-6	NA	CAWSVLWASAGANVLTF	TGTGCCTGGAGTGTACTGTGGGCGAGCGCTGGGGCCAACGTCCTGACTTTC
TRBD1	TRBV7-3	TRBJ2-2	NA	CASSPDRALTNTGELFF	TGTGCCAGCAGCCCAGACAGGGCCCTTACGAACACCGGGGAGCTGTTTTTT
TRBD1	TRBV29-1	TRBJ1-1	NA	CSTDRGGTEAFF	TGCAGCACCGACAGGGGTGGCACTGAAGCTTTCTTT
TRBD2	TRBV7-3	TRBJ2-2	many	CASSLAGVTTGELFF	TGTGCCAGCAGCTTAGCGGGGGTAACAACCGGGGAGCTGTTTTTT
TRBD1	TRBV25-1	TRBJ1-4	many	CASSESGQEKLFF	TGTGCCAGCAGTGAATCGGGACAGGAAAAACTGTTTTTT
TRBD2	TRBV29-1	TRBJ2-7	NA	CSVQGLAFGEQYF	TGCAGCGTTCAAGGACTAGCGTTTGGCGAGCAGTACTTC
TRBD1	TRBV5-5	TRBJ1-1	many	CASTGLGQGGAEAFF	TGTGCCAGCACCGGTCTGGGACAGGGGGGCGCTGAAGCTTTCTTT
TRBD2	TRBV7-3	TRBJ2-7	many	CASSLTSGRVYEQYF	TGTGCCAGCAGCCTAACTAGCGGGAGGGTGTACGAGCAGTACTTC